This T cell receptor beta chain stems from a study of lymphopenia after photon versus proton radiotherapy. Assay used: immunoSEQ multiplex PCR; TCRdb lists only in-frame clones, some missing. Of 150,000 to 200,000 clones detected, 70% to 90% appear once; the ten largest clones hold approximately 4.7%. Study findings and constraints: Better survival with proton therapy was suggested as possible, not demonstrated. A bigger post-nadir fall in TCR diversity correlated inversely with survival time in deceased patients. Proton therapy kept repertoires fairly stable, unlike photons, which gained effector/memory cells. After the lymphocyte nadir, photon-treated repertoires showed oligoclonal expansion, especially of CD8+ Temra cells.

The CDR3 extends over 12 amino acids. Trimming cost V 5 bases and J 5 bases, with 9 bases left between them. Germline V gene data show CDR1 as SGHAT and CDR2 as FQNNGV. With regard to this clone: Its cognate antigen is unknown.

The origin of this receptor is a man over 45 with gastric cancer. The chain has TRBV11-2 and TRBJ1-1, with D uncertain. Sample: peripheral blood, taken from a patient treated with photon-based radiotherapy. The CDR3 here is CASSPRGTEAFF. Here the CDR3 DNA reads TGTGCCAGCAGCCCCCGGGGAACTGAAGCTTTCTTT.